The entry below describes one T cell receptor beta chain. This sample stems from a study of T cell changes during pregnancy in multiple sclerosis. TCRdb keeps only in-frame clones here, not all; method: immunoSEQ multiplex PCR. The data contain tens of thousands of clones, about 93% of them seen just once; the ten biggest clones take up about 0.4%. V lost 6 bases and J lost 3; bases outside the gene matches: 3. This CDR3 spans 15 amino acids. Germline CDR1 SEHNR, CDR2 FQNEAQ (reference sequence). The sequenced sample was CD4+ T cells from peripheral blood mononuclear cells, obtained in the third trimester of pregnancy. The chain employs TRBV7-9 and TRBJ2-2, with 11 positions matching TRBD2. The TCR originated in a female donor in good health, enrolled as a control in a pregnancy study. The chain's CDR3 is CASRRLAGHTGELFF. CDR3 bases: TGTGCCAGCAGACGACTAGCGGGGCACACCGGGGAGCTGTTTTTT.